One sample yielded the 20 T cell receptor beta chains listed below, sequenced in a study of T cells in Graves' hyperthyroidism and ophthalmopathy. Authors of the study amplified TCR beta CDR3 regions from RNA transcripts. TCR CDR3 underwent first-round RT-PCR with the HTBI primer set. TCRdb re-called the multiplex PCR reads with MiXCR, one entry per CDR3 protein. The repertoire consists of some 740,000 distinct CDR3 sequences, with around 15% occurring once and the leading ten covering about 10%. Sequencing was carried out using blood. The source of these receptors is a woman aged 18-29 years with Graves' hyperthyroidism.

The chain joins TRBV27 to TRBJ2-7; 8 nucleotides line up with TRBD2. In germline, CDR1 is MNHEY, CDR2 SMNVEV (reference sequence). Trimming at V came to 6 bases and at J to 8 bases, leaving 12 bases not matched to a gene. There are 14 residues in the CDR3. The CDR3 sequence is CASSRIAGLYKQYF. The CDR3 nucleotides read TGTGCCAGCAGCCGGATAGCGGGGTTATACAAGCAGTACTTC.

The genes are TRBV27 and TRBJ2-1; 12 bases fit TRBD2. Germline V lookup: CDR1 MNHEY, CDR2 SMNVEV (reference sequence). V dropped 3 bases and J dropped 10; count of bases not matched to a gene: 13. This CDR3 region has 17 residues. DNA for the CDR3: TGTGCCAGCAGTTTTCCCCTAGCGGGAGGGCCCTTAAGAGAGCAGTTCTTC. This gives the protein CASSFPLAGGPLREQFF.

This clonotype was recorded once. The J gene is TRBJ2-2, the V gene TRBV4-3; D ambiguous. The CDR3 sequence is 16 residues long. Germline V lookup: CDR1 LGHNA, CDR2 YSLEER. Trimming stripped 1 base from V and 2 bases from J, with 11 bases between. In DNA, the CDR3 is TGCGCCAGCAGCCAAGTTAGGCCTGTAAACACCGGGGAGCTGTTTTTT. Its translation is CASSQVRPVNTGELFF.

This clonotype occurred many times. This rearrangement joins TRBV11-2 to TRBJ2-1; D tentatively fits TRBD1 or TRBD2 (5 bases each). Germline CDR1 SGHAT, CDR2 FQNNGV. The V end lost 3 bases, the J end lost 0 bases, and 9 bases lay between the germline ends. The CDR3 sequence is 15 residues long. As DNA, the CDR3 is TGTGCCAGCAGCTTTGAGGGGAGCTCCTACAATGAGCAGTTCTTC. Translation: CASSFEGSSYNEQFF.

This clonotype has ten or more counts. J is TRBJ2-7 and V is TRBV20-1, with D unresolved. Per the germline V gene, CDR1 is DFQATT and CDR2 is SNEGSKA (reference sequence). CDR3 length: 14 amino acids. Trimming pared 1 base from V and 3 bases from J, leaving 13 bases between. CDR3 protein: CSARGAGSGYEQYF. The CDR3 DNA reads TGCAGTGCTAGAGGTGCTGGATCGGGCTACGAGCAGTACTTC.

This clonotype was seen many times. Sequence at one end of the junction differs from germline and may be a read error. This chain joins TRBV14 and TRBJ2-1; D gene ambiguous. CDR3 size: 15 residues. Germline V CDR1 and CDR2: SGHDN, FVKESK. The CDR3 here is CASGHFQTPWNEQFF. The CDR3 DNA follows: TGTGCCAGCGGCCATTTCCAAACTCCTTGGAATGAGCAGTTCTTC.

The chain joins TRBV9 to TRBJ2-1; TRBD2 might be the D (6 bases). The germline gives CDR1 SGDLS, CDR2 YYNGEE. Trimming removed 5 bases from V and 7 bases from J, with 22 bases in between. The CDR3 runs 16 residues. The CDR3 region is CASSLAPGTDPNEQFF. The CDR3 nucleotides are TGTGCCAGCAGTCTTGCTCCGGGGACTGACCCAAATGAGCAGTTCTTC.

This clonotype came up many times. The chain links TRBV3-1 to TRBJ2-2; the D is unclear. This CDR3 has 12 residues. Trimming stripped 8 bases from V and 3 bases from J, with 7 bases between. Germline CDR1 is LGHDT and CDR2 is YNNKEL (reference sequence). CDR3 in DNA: TGTGCCAGCGTCGCTTACACCGGGGAGCTGTTTTTT. The encoded protein is CASVAYTGELFF.

This sequence joins TRBV29-1 and TRBJ2-5; D remains unclear. The CDR3 contains 13 residues. The germline gives CDR1 SQVTM, CDR2 ANQGSEA. V lost 3 bases and J lost 3, with 11 bases in between. CDR3 DNA sequence: TGCAGCGTTGAGGAAACTGCCGAAGAGACCCAGTACTTC. This sequence encodes CSVEETAEETQYF.

This clonotype was seen a few times. This chain uses TRBV6-2 or TRBV6-3 with TRBJ2-5, with 10 bases that match TRBD2. J was trimmed by 2 bases and V by 7 bases; bases with no gene match: 7. CDR3 length: 15 amino acids. Germline V gene lookup returns CDR1 MNHEY and CDR2 SVGEGT. CDR3 sequence reads: CASNLGLASQETQYF. The CDR3 bases are TGTGCCAGCAACCTGGGACTAGCGTCACAAGAGACCCAGTACTTC.

This clonotype has at least ten counts. The gene calls are TRBV4-1 and TRBJ2-5; 11 bases line up with TRBD1. This CDR3 has 16 amino acids. J gave up 4 bases and V 4 bases, and 8 bases lay outside the gene matches. CDR1 MGHRA and CDR2 YSYEKL come from the germline V gene. The CDR3 DNA sequence: TGCGCCAGCAGCCTAGGACAGGGGGCTATGACAGAGACCCAGTACTTC. Its translation is CASSLGQGAMTETQYF.

This clonotype was seen more than once but under ten times. CDR3 region: CASSKSEDSLPDTQYF. CDR3 nucleotide sequence: TGTGCCAGCAGCAAAAGTGAGGACAGCCTTCCAGATACGCAGTATTTT. The chain combines TRBV7-9 with TRBJ2-3; D might be TRBD1 (6 bases). With 5 bases removed from V and 4 bases from J, the gap between germline ends came to 19 bases. Per germline, CDR1 SEHNR and CDR2 FQNEAQ (reference sequence). This CDR3 is 16 amino acids long.

This clonotype was recorded a few times. The V call is TRBV24-1, the J call TRBJ1-2, with unresolved D. This CDR3 is built from 13 residues. From germline, CDR1 is KGHDR and CDR2 SFDVKD. Trimming cost V 3 bases and J 1 base, with 5 bases left between them. The CDR3 loop is CATSDTVNYGYTF. CDR3 coding DNA: TGTGCCACCAGTGATACGGTTAACTATGGCTACACCTTC.

This clonotype was recorded at least ten times. The V call is TRBV20-1, the J call TRBJ2-1, with TRBD2 matching 8 bases. The CDR3 is made up of 16 amino acids. CDR1 and CDR2 (germline): DFQATT, SNEGSKA (reference sequence). V lost 0 bases, J lost 2 bases, and 6 bases stayed unmatched. The CDR3 DNA sequence: TGCAGTGCTAGAGACCCAAGCGGGAGAGCCTACAATGAGCAGTTCTTC. This encodes CSARDPSGRAYNEQFF.

This clonotype has a count of ten or more. The CDR3 loop reads CSAPLKWAFF. CDR3 bases: TGCAGTGCTCCACTCAAATGGGCTTTCTTT. V is TRBV20-1 and J is TRBJ1-1; D gene unclear. The CDR3 loop spans 10 amino acids. V dropped 5 bases and J dropped 11 bases, with 12 bases sitting between them. Germline V gene lookup returns CDR1 DFQATT and CDR2 SNEGSKA (reference sequence).

This clonotype was seen repeatedly, ten times or more. This rearrangement joins TRBV12-3 or TRBV12-4 to TRBJ2-1, with 8 nucleotides matching TRBD2. The ends lost 5 bases at V and 8 bases at J; junction bases unmatched: 8. The CDR3 is made up of 14 amino acids. Here the CDR3 DNA reads TGTGCCAGCAGTCCCGGAGTAGCGGGACATGAGCAGTTCTTC. Translated, it gives CASSPGVAGHEQFF.

The sample holds many counts of this clonotype. The rearrangement links TRBV27 to TRBJ1-2; 7 bases match TRBD1. The CDR3 contains 15 residues. Unmatched junction bases numbered 8, after V lost 3 bases and J lost 4 bases. Per the germline V gene, CDR1 is MNHEY and CDR2 is SMNVEV (reference sequence). CDR3 in amino acids: CASSFSTGASYGYTF. The CDR3 coding sequence is TGTGCCAGCAGTTTCTCTACAGGGGCCAGCTATGGCTACACCTTC.

The rearrangement joins TRBV19 to TRBJ2-7; D uncertain. This CDR3 is built from 12 residues. Per germline, CDR1 LNHDA and CDR2 SQIVND (reference sequence). Trimming took off 3 bases at V and 5 bases at J, with 8 bases between the two ends. The CDR3 bases are TGTGCCAGTAGTATTTTGCCACACGAGCAGTACTTC. This codes for CASSILPHEQYF.

This clonotype was found many times. In nucleotides, the CDR3 is TGTGCCAGCAGTTACTCGTTGGGAGGGCAGGACTACGAGCAGTACTTC. This encodes CASSYSLGGQDYEQYF. The chain couples TRBV6-5 to TRBJ2-7; 7 bases are a match to TRBD2. This CDR3 contains 16 residues. Trimming took 0 bases from V and 3 from J; bases not matched to a gene: 8. From germline, CDR1 is MNHEY and CDR2 SVGAGI.

This clonotype showed up just a few times. A much larger clone differs from this one at a single base, so this may be a read error. CDR3 amino acids: CAGSKGGLLAHTGELFF. In DNA, the CDR3 is TGTGCCGGCAGCAAAGGGGGACTCCTAGCGCACACCGGGGAGCTGTTTTTT. The chain uses TRBV6-1 and TRBJ2-2; possibly TRBD1 or TRBD2 for D (6 bases each). The CDR3 is made up of 17 amino acids. Germline CDR1 MNHNS, CDR2 SASEGT.